This TCR beta chain was identified during a study of OX40 agonist ivuxolimab in advanced cancers. Whole-study context: The patients received agonistic anti-OX40 (CD134) antibody ivuxolimab. Partial responses were observed in three patients, of whom one had hepatocellular carcinoma and two had cutaneous melanoma.

Points from the study as a whole: Partial responders at 0.1-3.0 mg/kg showed near-lowest clonal expansion. Both blood CD4+ and CD8+ T cells showed clonal growth by week 6 at 0.1 to 3.0 mg/kg.

Germline V gene lookup returns CDR1 LNHDA and CDR2 SQIVND (reference sequence). J gave up 5 bases and V 7 bases, and 8 bases lay outside the gene matches. CDR3 length equals 15 residues. This clone was counted between two and nine times. What it binds is not known. Clones were read by immunoSEQ multiplex PCR, and TCRdb kept only the in-frame ones, dropping some. The sample gives about 66,000 clones, around 85% of which show up once; about 4.1% is in the top ten. Sample: CD4+ or CD8+ T cells sorted from blood, taken in a trial of the OX40 agonist ivuxolimab. The TCR sequence derives from an adult with an advanced solid tumor such as melanoma, head and neck, liver or kidney cancer. The chain has TRBV19 and TRBJ2-5; 12 nucleotides agree with TRBD2. In nucleotides, the CDR3 is TGTGCCAGTACCCCTAGCGGGGGGGCCGGTGAGACCCAGTACTTC. The encoded protein is CASTPSGGAGETQYF.